The sequence of this T cell receptor (beta chain) was determined in a study of OX40 agonist ivuxolimab in advanced cancers. Across the whole study: The study gave patients intravenous ivuxolimab at 0.01 to 10 mg/kg every 2 weeks. A mean age of roughly 60 years, range roughly 23 to 85, was recorded, and 70% to 85% were male.

The data were produced by immunoSEQ multiplex PCR, yet TCRdb's version contains in-frame clones alone and is incomplete. This table holds around 34,000 clones, 65% to 90% found once. General study results and limits: On average, CD8+ T cells showed a greater number of expanded clones than CD4+. The study observed clonal expansion of CD4+ and CD8+ blood T cells by week 6 at 0.1 to 3.0 mg/kg.

The CDR3 length is 15 residues. Trimming stripped 3 bases from V and 1 base from J, with 13 bases between. CDR1 is SGHTA and CDR2 is FQGNSA in the germline V gene. Worth noting for this clone: Its antigen is still unknown.

The rearrangement uses TRBV7-2 and TRBJ2-7; D gene ambiguous. This TCR was recovered from an adult with an advanced solid tumor such as melanoma, head and neck, liver or kidney cancer. The sample here was CD4+ or CD8+ T cells sorted from blood, taken in a trial of the OX40 agonist ivuxolimab. CDR3 region: CASSFHPMISYEQYF. Here the CDR3 DNA reads TGTGCCAGCAGCTTCCACCCGATGATTTCCTACGAGCAGTACTTC. The whole variable domain, filled in from reference TRBV7-2 and TRBJ2-7, reads GAGVSQSPSNKVTEKGKDVELRCDPISGHTALYWYRQSLGQGLEFLIYFQGNSAPDKSGLPSDRFSAERTGGSVSTLTIQRTQQEDSAVYLCASSFHPMISYEQYFGPGTRLTVT.